This TCR beta chain was observed in a study of T cell changes during pregnancy in multiple sclerosis. Germline V gene data show CDR1 as MNHNY and CDR2 as SVGAGI (reference sequence). The CDR3 runs 15 residues. V was clipped by 5 bases and J by 6 bases; unmatched bases: 12. The data were produced by immunoSEQ multiplex PCR, yet TCRdb's version contains in-frame clones alone and is incomplete. This table has tens of thousands of clones, about 87% appearing once. V is TRBV6-6 and J is TRBJ1-2; 7 nucleotides line up with TRBD1. This clonotype was sampled from a female donor with multiple sclerosis, enrolled in a pregnancy study. Sequencing used CD4+ T cells from peripheral blood mononuclear cells, obtained in the second trimester of pregnancy. The CDR3 nucleotides are TGTGCCAGCAGTCCGACGATACAGGGGATTAATGGCTACACCTTC. Protein sequence: CASSPTIQGINGYTF.